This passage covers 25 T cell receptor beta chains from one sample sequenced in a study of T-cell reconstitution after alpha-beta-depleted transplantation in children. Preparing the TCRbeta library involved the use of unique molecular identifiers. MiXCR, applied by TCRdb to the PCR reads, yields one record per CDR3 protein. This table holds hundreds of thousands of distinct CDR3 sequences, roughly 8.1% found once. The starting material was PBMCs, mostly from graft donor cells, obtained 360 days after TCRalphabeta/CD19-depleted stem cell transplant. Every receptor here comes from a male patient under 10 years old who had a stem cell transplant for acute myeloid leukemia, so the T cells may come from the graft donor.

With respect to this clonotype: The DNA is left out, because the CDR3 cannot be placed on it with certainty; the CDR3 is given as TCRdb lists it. CDR3 residues: CASSEGQFASGNTIYF. The chain links TRBV3-2 to TRBJ1-3; the D call TRBD1 from the table was never checked on the DNA. TRBV3-2 is a documented pseudogene. The CDR3 contains 16 residues when both ends are counted.

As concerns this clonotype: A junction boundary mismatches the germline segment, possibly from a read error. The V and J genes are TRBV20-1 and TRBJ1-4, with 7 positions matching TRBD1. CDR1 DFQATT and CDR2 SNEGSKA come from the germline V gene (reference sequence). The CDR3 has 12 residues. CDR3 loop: CIARQGDEKLFF. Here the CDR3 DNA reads TGCATTGCTCGACAGGGCGATGAAAAACTGTTTTTT.

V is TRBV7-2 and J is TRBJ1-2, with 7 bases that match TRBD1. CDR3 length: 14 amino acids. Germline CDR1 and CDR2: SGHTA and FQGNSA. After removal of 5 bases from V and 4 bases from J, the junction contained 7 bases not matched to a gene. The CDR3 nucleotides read TGTGCCAGCAGCCCGGGACAGCCTCTCTATGGCTACACCTTC. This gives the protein CASSPGQPLYGYTF.

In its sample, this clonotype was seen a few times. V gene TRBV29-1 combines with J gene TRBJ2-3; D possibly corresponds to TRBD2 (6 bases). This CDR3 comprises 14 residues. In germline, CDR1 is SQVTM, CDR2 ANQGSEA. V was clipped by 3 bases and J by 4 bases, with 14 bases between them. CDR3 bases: TGCAGCGTTGAGGGGGGATGGGGACCAGATACGCAGTATTTT. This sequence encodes CSVEGGWGPDTQYF.

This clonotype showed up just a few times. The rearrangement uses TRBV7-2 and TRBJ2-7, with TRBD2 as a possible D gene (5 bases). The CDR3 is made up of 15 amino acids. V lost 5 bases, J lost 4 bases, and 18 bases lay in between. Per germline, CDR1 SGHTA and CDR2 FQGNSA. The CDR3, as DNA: TGTGCCAGCAGCCTGGGCGTCGGGAATTTGTACGAGCAGTACTTC. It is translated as CASSLGVGNLYEQYF.

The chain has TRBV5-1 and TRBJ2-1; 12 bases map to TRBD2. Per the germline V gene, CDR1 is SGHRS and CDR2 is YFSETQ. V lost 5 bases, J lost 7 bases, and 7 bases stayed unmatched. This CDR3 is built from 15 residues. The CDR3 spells CASRLASGGENEQFF. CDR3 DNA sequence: TGCGCCAGCAGGCTGGCTAGCGGGGGGGAAAATGAGCAGTTCTTC.

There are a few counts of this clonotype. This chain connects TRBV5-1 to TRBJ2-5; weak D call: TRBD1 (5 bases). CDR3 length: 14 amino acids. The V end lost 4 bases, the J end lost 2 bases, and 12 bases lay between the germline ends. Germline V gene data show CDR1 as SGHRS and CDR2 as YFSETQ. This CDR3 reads CASSRTGKQETQYF. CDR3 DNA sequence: TGCGCCAGCAGCAGAACAGGAAAACAAGAGACCCAGTACTTC. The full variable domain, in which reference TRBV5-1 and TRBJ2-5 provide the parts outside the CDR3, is KAGVTQTPRYLIKTRGQQVTLSCSPISGHRSVSWYQQTPGQGLQFLFEYFSETQRNKGNFPGRFSGRQFSNSRSEMNVSTLELGDSALYLCASSRTGKQETQYFGPGTRLLVL.

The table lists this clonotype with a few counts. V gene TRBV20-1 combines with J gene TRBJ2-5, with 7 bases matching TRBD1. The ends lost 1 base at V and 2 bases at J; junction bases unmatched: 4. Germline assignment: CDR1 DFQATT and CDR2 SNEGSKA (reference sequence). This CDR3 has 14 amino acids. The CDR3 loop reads CSARGDSLQETQYF. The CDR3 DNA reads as TGCAGTGCTAGAGGGGACAGCCTACAAGAGACCCAGTACTTC.

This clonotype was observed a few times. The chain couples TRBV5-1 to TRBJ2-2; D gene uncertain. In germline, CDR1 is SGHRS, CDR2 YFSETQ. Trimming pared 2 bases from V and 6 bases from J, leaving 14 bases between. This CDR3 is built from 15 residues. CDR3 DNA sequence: TGCGCCAGCAGCTTTGGCCCCCTCTCCGCCGGGGAGCTGTTTTTT. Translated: CASSFGPLSAGELFF.

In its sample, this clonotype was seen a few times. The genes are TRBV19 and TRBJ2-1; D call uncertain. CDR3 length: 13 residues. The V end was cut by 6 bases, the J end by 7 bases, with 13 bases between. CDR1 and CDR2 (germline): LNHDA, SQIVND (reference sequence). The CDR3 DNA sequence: TGTGCCAGTAGCCCCACGGTTCATAATGAGCAGTTCTTC. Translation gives CASSPTVHNEQFF.

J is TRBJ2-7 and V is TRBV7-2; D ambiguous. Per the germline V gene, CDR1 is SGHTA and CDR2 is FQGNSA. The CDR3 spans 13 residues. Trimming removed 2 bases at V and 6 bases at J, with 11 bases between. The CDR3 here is CASSLTPDTEQYV. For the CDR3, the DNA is TGTGCCAGCAGCTTAACGCCCGACACCGAGCAGTACGTC.

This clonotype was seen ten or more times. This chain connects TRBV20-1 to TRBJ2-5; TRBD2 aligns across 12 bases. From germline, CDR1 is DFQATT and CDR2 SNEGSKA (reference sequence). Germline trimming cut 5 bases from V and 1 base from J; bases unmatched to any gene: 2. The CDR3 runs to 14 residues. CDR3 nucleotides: TGCAGTGCTGAGGGACTAGCGGGCCAAGAGACCCAGTACTTC. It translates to CSAEGLAGQETQYF.

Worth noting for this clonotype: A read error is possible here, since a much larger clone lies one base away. CDR3 protein: CASSLGHSTDAQYF. CDR3 in DNA: TGTGCCAGCAGTTTAGGACATAGCACAGATGCGCAGTATTTT. V and J are TRBV12-3 or TRBV12-4 and TRBJ2-3; no clear D. The CDR3 is 14 residues long.

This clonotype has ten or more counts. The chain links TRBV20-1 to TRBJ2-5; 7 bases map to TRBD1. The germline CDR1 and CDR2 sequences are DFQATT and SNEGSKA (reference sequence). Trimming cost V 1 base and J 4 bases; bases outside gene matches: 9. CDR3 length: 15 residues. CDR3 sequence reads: CSARALTGVRETQYF. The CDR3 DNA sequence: TGCAGTGCTAGAGCCCTAACAGGGGTGAGAGAGACCCAGTACTTC.

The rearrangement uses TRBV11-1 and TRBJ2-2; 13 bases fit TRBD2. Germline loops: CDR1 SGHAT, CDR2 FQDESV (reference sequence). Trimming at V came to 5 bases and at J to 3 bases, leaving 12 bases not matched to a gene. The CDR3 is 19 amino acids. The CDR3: CASSPQLAGGPVDTGELFF. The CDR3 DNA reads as TGTGCCAGCAGCCCCCAACTAGCGGGAGGGCCCGTCGACACCGGGGAGCTGTTTTTT.

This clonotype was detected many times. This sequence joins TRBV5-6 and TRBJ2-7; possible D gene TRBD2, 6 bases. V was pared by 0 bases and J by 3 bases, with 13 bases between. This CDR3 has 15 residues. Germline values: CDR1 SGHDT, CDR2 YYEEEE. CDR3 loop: CASSLGREQIYEQYV. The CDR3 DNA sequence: TGTGCCAGCAGCTTGGGCCGGGAGCAAATCTACGAGCAGTACGTC.

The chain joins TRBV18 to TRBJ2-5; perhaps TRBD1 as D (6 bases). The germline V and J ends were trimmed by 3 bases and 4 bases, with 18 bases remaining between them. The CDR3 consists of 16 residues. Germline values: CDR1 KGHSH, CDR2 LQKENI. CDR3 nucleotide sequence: TGTGCCAGCTCACCCAATTCGGACAGAGGTGGAGAGACCCAGTACTTC. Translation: CASSPNSDRGGETQYF.

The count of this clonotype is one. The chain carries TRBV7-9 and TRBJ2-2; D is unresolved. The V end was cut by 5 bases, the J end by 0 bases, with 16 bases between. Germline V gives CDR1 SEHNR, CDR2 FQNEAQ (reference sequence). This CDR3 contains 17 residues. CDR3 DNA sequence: TGTGCCAGCAGCGTACCGCCCGGGCCGACGAACACCGGGGAGCTGTTTTTT. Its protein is CASSVPPGPTNTGELFF.

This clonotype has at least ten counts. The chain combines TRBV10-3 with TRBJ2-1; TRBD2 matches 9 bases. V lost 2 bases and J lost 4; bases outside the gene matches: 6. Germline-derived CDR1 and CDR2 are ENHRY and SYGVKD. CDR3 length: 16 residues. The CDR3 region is CAISEPGLAIYNEQFF. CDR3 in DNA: TGTGCCATCAGTGAGCCCGGACTAGCGATTTACAATGAGCAGTTCTTC.

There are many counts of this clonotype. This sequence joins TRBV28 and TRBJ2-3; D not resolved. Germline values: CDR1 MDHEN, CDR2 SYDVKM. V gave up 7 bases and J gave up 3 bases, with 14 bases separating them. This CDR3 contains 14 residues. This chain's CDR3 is CASNLIFPTDTQYF. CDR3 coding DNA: TGTGCCAGCAATCTTATATTCCCTACAGATACGCAGTATTTT.

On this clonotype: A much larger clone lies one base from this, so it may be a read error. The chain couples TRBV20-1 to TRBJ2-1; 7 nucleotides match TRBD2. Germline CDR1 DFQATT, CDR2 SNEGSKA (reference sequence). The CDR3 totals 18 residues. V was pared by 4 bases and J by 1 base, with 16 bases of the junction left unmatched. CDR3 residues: CSAIVGEGLLLSYNEQFF. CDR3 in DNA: TGCAGTGCTATAGTGGGGGAGGGACTACTTTTATCCTACAATGAGCAGTTCTTC.

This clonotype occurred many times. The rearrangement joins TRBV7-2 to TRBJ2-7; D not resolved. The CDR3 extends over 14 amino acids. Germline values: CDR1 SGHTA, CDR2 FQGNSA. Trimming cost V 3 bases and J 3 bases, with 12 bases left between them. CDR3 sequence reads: CASSFLAGNYEQYV. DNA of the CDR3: TGTGCCAGCAGCTTTCTGGCAGGAAACTACGAGCAGTACGTC.

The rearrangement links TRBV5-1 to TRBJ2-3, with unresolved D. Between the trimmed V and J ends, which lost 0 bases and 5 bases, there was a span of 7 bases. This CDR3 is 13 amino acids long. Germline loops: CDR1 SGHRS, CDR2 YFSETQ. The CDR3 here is CASSLGLEDTQYF. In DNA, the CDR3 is TGCGCCAGCAGCTTGGGGCTGGAAGATACGCAGTATTTT.

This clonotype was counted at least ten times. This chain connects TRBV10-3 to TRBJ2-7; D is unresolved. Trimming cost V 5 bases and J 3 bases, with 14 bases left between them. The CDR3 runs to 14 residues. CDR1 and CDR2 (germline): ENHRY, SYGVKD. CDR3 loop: CAISSVGVHYEQYF. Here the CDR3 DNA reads TGTGCCATCAGTTCCGTCGGAGTACACTACGAGCAGTACTTC.

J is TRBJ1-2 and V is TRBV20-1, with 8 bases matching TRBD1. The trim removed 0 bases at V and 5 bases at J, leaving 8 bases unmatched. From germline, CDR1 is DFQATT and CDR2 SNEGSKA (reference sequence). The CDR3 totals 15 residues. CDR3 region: CSARDRTGLKYGYTF. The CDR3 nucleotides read TGCAGTGCTAGAGACAGGACAGGGCTCAAATATGGCTACACCTTC.